The 8 T cell receptor beta chains listed next were all sequenced from one sample in a study of CD8+CD57+ T cells in acquired aplastic anemia. Selection for sequencing was limited to patients who had shown CD8+CD57+ cell expansion by flow cytometry. Both TCR beta VDJ combination and CDR3 sequence profiling were carried out. Genomic DNA was the template for this profiling. TCRdb re-derived calls from the reads in MiXCR, one entry per CDR3 protein. The repertoire holds roughly 61,000 distinct CDR3 sequences, with roughly three fifths as singletons. The material sequenced was sorted CD4+, CD8+, or CD8+CD57+ T cells (not recorded which) from PBMCs. All receptors come from a human donor with aplastic anemia.

This clonotype was picked up many times. This chain links TRBV5-6 with TRBJ1-5; D is unresolved. The CDR3 is 12 amino acids. V shed 5 bases and J shed 0 bases, with 3 bases lying between them. Per the germline V gene, CDR1 is SGHDT and CDR2 is YYEEEE. This chain's CDR3 is CASSYSNQPQHF. The CDR3 region has the DNA TGTGCCAGCAGTTATAGCAATCAGCCCCAGCATTTT.

About this clonotype: Being one base from a much bigger clone, this may be a read error. The chain is built from TRBV27 and TRBJ1-5; D is unresolved. Germline CDR1 MNHEY, CDR2 SMNVEV (reference sequence). The CDR3 extends over 13 amino acids. CDR3 DNA: TGTGCCAGCAGTCGACACAGCAATCAGCACCAGCATTTT. This sequence encodes CASSRHSNQHQHF.

The chain carries TRBV7-8 and TRBJ2-3; 8 nucleotides line up with TRBD2. The CDR3 totals 17 residues. V was clipped by 5 bases and J by 4 bases; unmatched bases: 14. CDR1 is SGHVS and CDR2 is FQNEAQ in the germline V gene. Here the CDR3 reads CASSLLGSSGGADTQYF. Written as DNA, the CDR3 is TGTGCCAGCAGCCTACTAGGATCGAGCGGGGGTGCAGATACGCAGTATTTT.

Notes on this clonotype: One end of the junction is discordant with germline, which a read error may explain. V usage is TRBV7-7 and J usage is TRBJ2-5, with TRBD2 as a possible D gene (5 bases). The CDR3 sequence is 13 residues long. In germline, CDR1 is SSHAT, CDR2 FNYEAQ (reference sequence). In nucleotides, the CDR3 is TGTGCTAGCAGCTCGGACTACCAAGAGACCCAGTACTTC. This encodes CASSSDYQETQYF.

In this sample, this clonotype turned up a few times. This rearrangement joins TRBV7-9 to TRBJ2-3, with D possibly matching TRBD1 (5 bases). Germline lookup yields CDR1 SEHNR and CDR2 FQNEAQ (reference sequence). The ends were cut back, 1 base at V and 6 bases at J, with 5 bases in the middle. This CDR3 spans 12 amino acids. The CDR3: CASSLDRDTQYF. For the CDR3, the DNA is TGTGCCAGCAGCTTAGACAGGGATACGCAGTATTTT.

This rearrangement joins TRBV10-3 to TRBJ1-4, with D possibly matching TRBD1 (5 bases). CDR1 and CDR2 (germline): ENHRY, SYGVKD. The V end lost 4 bases, the J end lost 14 bases, and 17 bases lay between the germline ends. The CDR3 covers 13 residues. The CDR3: CAISGRAQELLFF. The CDR3 DNA follows: TGTGCCATCAGTGGCAGGGCGCAAGAGCTCCTGTTTTTT.

The genes are TRBV4-1 and TRBJ2-5, with D perhaps TRBD1 (6 bases). This CDR3 comprises 13 residues. Germline-derived CDR1 and CDR2 are MGHRA and YSYEKL. Trimming left V 6 bases short and J 3 bases short, with 11 bases between. CDR3 DNA sequence: TGCGCCAGCAGTCTCGACAGGAAAGAGACCCAGTACTTC. It yields the protein CASSLDRKETQYF.

The sample holds many counts of this clonotype. The chain links TRBV27 to TRBJ1-5, with unresolved D. The ends were cut back, 5 bases at V and 0 bases at J, with 11 bases in the middle. The germline CDR1 and CDR2 sequences are MNHEY and SMNVEV (reference sequence). This CDR3 is built from 15 residues. Written as DNA, the CDR3 is TGTGCCAGCAGTCCATGGACGGATAGCAATCAGCCCCAGCATTTT. This gives the protein CASSPWTDSNQPQHF.